This TCR beta chain was retrieved from a study of control samples from healthy donors and cancer patients. This CDR3 comprises 14 residues. V was pared by 1 base and J by 4 bases, with 9 bases between. Germline V gene sequence: CDR1 LGHNA, CDR2 YNFKEQ. This table comes from immunoSEQ multiplex PCR, and its TCRdb copy is limited to in-frame clones, with some not included. The table records some 28,000 clones, roughly 85% of them present only once. Sample: PBMCs. The rearrangement uses TRBV4-2 and TRBJ2-3; D is perhaps TRBD1 (6 bases). This TCR derives from a man aged 55 to 70 with head and neck cancer. The CDR3 sequence: CASSQGDTSDTQYF. As DNA, the CDR3 is TGTGCCAGCAGCCAAGGGGACACCTCAGATACGCAGTATTTT.